The 12 T cell receptor beta chains below all came from one sample that was sequenced in a study of OX40 agonist ivuxolimab in advanced cancers. Repertoires were generated with immunoSEQ multiplex PCR, while TCRdb's copy carries only in-frame clones and drops some. The sample gives fewer than 60,000 clones, 75% to 85% of which show up once; around 0.7% is in the top ten. The material sequenced was CD4+ or CD8+ T cells sorted from blood, taken in a trial of the OX40 agonist ivuxolimab. These receptor sequences come from an adult with an advanced solid tumor such as melanoma, head and neck, liver or kidney cancer.

V gene TRBV19 combines with J gene TRBJ2-1, with a tentative D call TRBD1 (5 bases). This CDR3 is 13 amino acids long. V was clipped by 6 bases and J by 7 bases, with 13 bases between them. Germline CDR1 and CDR2: LNHDA and SQIVND (reference sequence). This CDR3 is CASRSDIGNEQFF. In DNA, the CDR3 is TGTGCCAGTAGGTCGGACATAGGGAATGAGCAGTTCTTC.

V is TRBV5-1 and J is TRBJ2-1; TRBD2 agrees at 9 bases. Germline V gene lookup returns CDR1 SGHRS and CDR2 YFSETQ. The CDR3 consists of 15 residues. V lost 0 bases and J lost 7; bases outside the gene matches: 5. CDR3 nucleotide sequence: TGCGCCAGCAGCTTGGAAGCGGGGGGATGGAATGAGCAGTTCTTC. Amino acids: CASSLEAGGWNEQFF.

V is TRBV7-2 and J is TRBJ2-7; 9 nucleotides line up with TRBD1. CDR1 is SGHTA, CDR2 FQGNSA, per germline. CDR3 length: 16 amino acids. V gave up 1 base and J gave up 2 bases; unmatched junction bases: 6. The CDR3 region is CASSLDGTGFAYEQYF. CDR3 bases: TGTGCCAGCAGCTTAGACGGGACAGGGTTTGCCTACGAGCAGTACTTC.

In its sample, this clone was seen a few times. The rearrangement uses TRBV7-2 and TRBJ2-2; 11 positions agree with TRBD2. The length of the CDR3 is 16 residues. After removal of 5 bases from V and 7 bases from J, the junction contained 9 bases not matched to a gene. Germline-derived CDR1 and CDR2 are SGHTA and FQGNSA. CDR3 amino acids: CASSPTSGGSGGELFF. CDR3 coding DNA: TGTGCCAGCAGCCCAACTAGCGGGGGAAGTGGCGGGGAGCTGTTTTTT.

The chain is built from TRBV27 and TRBJ2-4; 8 nucleotides align to TRBD1. Per germline, CDR1 MNHEY and CDR2 SMNVEV (reference sequence). This CDR3 spans 13 amino acids. The V gene end was trimmed by 3 bases and the J gene end by 8 bases; junction bases not matched to a gene: 3. Here the CDR3 reads CASSFNRGDIQYF. The CDR3 DNA reads TGTGCCAGCAGTTTTAACAGGGGGGACATTCAGTACTTC.

This rearrangement joins TRBV6-1 to TRBJ2-7; maybe TRBD2 (5 bases). Germline V gene sequence: CDR1 MNHNS, CDR2 SASEGT. The CDR3 consists of 11 residues. CDR3 protein: CAVGRPYEQYF. CDR3 DNA: TGTGCGGTGGGGAGACCCTACGAGCAGTACTTC.

The rearrangement links TRBV29-1 to TRBJ1-1; possible D gene TRBD1, 5 bases. This CDR3 contains 16 residues. The V gene lost 2 bases and the J gene lost 5 bases, with 21 bases spanning the gap. Germline CDR1 and CDR2: SQVTM and ANQGSEA. CDR3 sequence (DNA): TGCAGCGTTGAAAATCCCACCGCCAGGGATCGAACTGAAGCTTTCTTT. Amino acid sequence: CSVENPTARDRTEAFF.

The gene calls are TRBV20-1 and TRBJ2-3; D unresolved. Trimming took off 7 bases at V and 8 bases at J, with 13 bases between the two ends. This CDR3 is 11 amino acids long. Germline values: CDR1 DFQATT, CDR2 SNEGSKA (reference sequence). CDR3 coding DNA: TGCAGTGTGGGTCCCATCGGTACGCAGTATTTT. It yields the protein CSVGPIGTQYF.

The gene calls are TRBV5-5 and TRBJ1-5, with D maybe TRBD1 (6 bases). The V gene's germline CDR1 is SGHKS and CDR2 YYEKEE (reference sequence). V lost 4 bases and J lost 4, with 18 bases in between. The CDR3 is made up of 16 amino acids. The CDR3 DNA reads TGTGCCAGCAGCGCCGGGTGGGGGCAGGGGAATCAGCCCCAGCATTTT. Residues: CASSAGWGQGNQPQHF.

The chain is built from TRBV23-1 and TRBJ2-7; possible D gene TRBD1, 7 bases. TRBV23-1 is labeled an ORF, and its function is uncertain. This CDR3 is 17 amino acids long. The germline V and J ends were trimmed by 4 bases and 3 bases, with 22 bases remaining between them. The CDR3 protein is CASSPRMTGTVLYEQYF. In nucleotides, the CDR3 is TGCGCCAGCAGTCCTCGGATGACAGGGACTGTCCTCTACGAGCAGTACTTC.

This rearrangement joins TRBV5-6 to TRBJ2-1; tentatively, D is TRBD1 (6 bases). CDR1 SGHDT and CDR2 YYEEEE come from the germline V gene. This CDR3 spans 16 amino acids. Trimming pared 0 bases from V and 2 bases from J, leaving 12 bases between. CDR3 in amino acids: CASSLATGLPYNEQFF. CDR3 DNA sequence: TGTGCCAGCAGCTTGGCTACAGGGCTACCCTACAATGAGCAGTTCTTC.

The V and J genes are TRBV5-1 and TRBJ2-7, with D perhaps matching TRBD2 (5 bases). From germline, CDR1 is SGHRS and CDR2 YFSETQ. Trimming cost V 2 bases and J 6 bases, with 18 bases left between them. This CDR3 region has 15 residues. The CDR3 nucleotides read TGCGCCAGCAGCTTCGAGAGGGCTGGTTCTAGCGAGCAGTACTTC. This gives the protein CASSFERAGSSEQYF.